This TCR beta chain was identified during a study of cytomegalovirus exposure and HLA in healthy donors. Study observations and caveats: According to a later analysis, most TCR beta chains associated with CMV appeared HLA-restricted.

In the case of this clone: As yet, its antigen is unknown.

The PCR made use of 60 Vbeta and 13 Jbeta primers. Clones were read by immunoSEQ multiplex PCR, and TCRdb kept only the in-frame ones, dropping some. The data show 100,000 to 150,000 clones, 80% to 90% seen once. Sequenced sample: PBMCs. This clonotype was sampled from a woman aged 18-29 years in good health and CMV-seropositive.

In DNA, the CDR3 is TGTGCCAGCAGACCTACAGGAGGGGATGGCTACACCTTC. It codes for CASRPTGGDGYTF. The V and J genes are TRBV2 and TRBJ1-2; TRBD1 might be the D (5 bases). This CDR3 is 13 amino acids long. Trimming shortened V by 6 bases and J by 6 bases, and 14 bases separated the two germline ends. The germline V gene encodes CDR1 SNHLY and CDR2 FYNNEI.